Here is one T cell receptor (beta chain) with its context. What it recognizes is unknown. The data were produced by immunoSEQ multiplex PCR, yet TCRdb's version contains in-frame clones alone and is incomplete. Among about 250,000 clones listed, 87% were seen once. Per the germline V gene, CDR1 is SQVTM and CDR2 is ANQGSEA. The CDR3 is 13 amino acids. These data come from a study of cytomegalovirus exposure and HLA in healthy donors. The study's findings and limits: Rare sequences made up most TCRs, while some public TCRs were found in many donors. Researchers catalogued 160 or so TCR beta chains as cytomegalovirus-associated.

The sequence was obtained from a man aged 18 to 29 in good health and CMV-seropositive. V is TRBV29-1 and J is TRBJ1-1, with D perhaps matching TRBD1 (6 bases). Sequenced input: PBMCs. This CDR3 reads CSVQRTDNTEAFF. The CDR3 DNA is TGCAGTGTACAGAGGACAGATAACACTGAAGCTTTCTTT.